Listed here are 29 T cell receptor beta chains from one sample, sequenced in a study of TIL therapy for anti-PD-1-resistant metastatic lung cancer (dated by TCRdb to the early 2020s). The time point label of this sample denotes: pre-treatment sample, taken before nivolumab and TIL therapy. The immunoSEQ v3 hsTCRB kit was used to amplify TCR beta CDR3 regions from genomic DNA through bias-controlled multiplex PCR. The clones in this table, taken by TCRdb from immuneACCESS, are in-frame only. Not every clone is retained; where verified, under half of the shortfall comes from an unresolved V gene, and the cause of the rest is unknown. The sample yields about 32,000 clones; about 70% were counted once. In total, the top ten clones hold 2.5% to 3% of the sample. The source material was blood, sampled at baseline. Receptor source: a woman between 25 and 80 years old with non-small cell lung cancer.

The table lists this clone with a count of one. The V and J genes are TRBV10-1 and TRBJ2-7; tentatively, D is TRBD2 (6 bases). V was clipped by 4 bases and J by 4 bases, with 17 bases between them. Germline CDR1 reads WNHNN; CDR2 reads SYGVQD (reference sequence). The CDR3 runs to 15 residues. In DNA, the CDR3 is TGCGCCAGCAGTGGTGGCTTTAGCGGCTCTTACGAGCAGTACTTC. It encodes CASSGGFSGSYEQYF.

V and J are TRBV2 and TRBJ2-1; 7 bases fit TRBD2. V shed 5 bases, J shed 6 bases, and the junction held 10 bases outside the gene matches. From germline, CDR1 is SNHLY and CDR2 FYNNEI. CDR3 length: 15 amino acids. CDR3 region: CASSLGLVLGNEQFF. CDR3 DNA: TGTGCCAGCAGTTTAGGACTAGTTCTGGGCAATGAGCAGTTCTTC.

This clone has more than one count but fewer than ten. For the CDR3, the DNA is TGTGCCAGCAGTTCCCCACTAGCGGGAGCTTACGAGCAGTACTTC. Its protein product is CASSSPLAGAYEQYF. The rearrangement joins TRBV6-6 to TRBJ2-7; TRBD2 agrees at 11 bases. CDR3 size: 15 residues. Germline V gene sequence: CDR1 MNHNY, CDR2 SVGAGI (reference sequence). Trimming cost V 4 bases and J 4 bases; bases outside gene matches: 6.

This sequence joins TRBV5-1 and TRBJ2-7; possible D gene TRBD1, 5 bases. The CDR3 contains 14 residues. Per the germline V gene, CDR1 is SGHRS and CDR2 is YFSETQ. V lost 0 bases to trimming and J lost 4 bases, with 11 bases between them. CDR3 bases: TGCGCCAGCAGCTTGGAGGTCAGGGAATACGAGCAGTACTTC. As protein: CASSLEVREYEQYF.

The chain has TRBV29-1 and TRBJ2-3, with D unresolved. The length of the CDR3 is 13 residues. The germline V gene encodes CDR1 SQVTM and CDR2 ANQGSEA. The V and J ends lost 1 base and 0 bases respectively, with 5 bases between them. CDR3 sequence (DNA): TGCAGCGTTGAAGCGAGGAGCACAGATACGCAGTATTTT. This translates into CSVEARSTDTQYF.

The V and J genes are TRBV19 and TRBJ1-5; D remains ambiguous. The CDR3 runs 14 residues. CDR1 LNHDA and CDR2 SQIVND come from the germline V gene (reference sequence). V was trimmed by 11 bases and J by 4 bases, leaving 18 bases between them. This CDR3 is CASRESATNQPQHF. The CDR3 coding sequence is TGTGCCTCACGGGAGAGTGCGACTAATCAGCCCCAGCATTTT.

For the CDR3, the DNA is TGTGCCAGCTCCTTACAGACTAGCACAGATACGCAGTATTTT. Translated: CASSLQTSTDTQYF. The chain joins TRBV19 to TRBJ2-3; the D is unclear. Germline CDR1 reads LNHDA; CDR2 reads SQIVND (reference sequence). V was clipped by 9 bases and J by 0 bases, with 13 bases between them. This CDR3 has 14 amino acids. The whole variable domain, filled in from reference TRBV19 and TRBJ2-3, reads DGGITQSPKYLFRKEGQNVTLSCEQNLNHDAMYWYRQDPGQGLRLIYYSQIVNDFQKGDIAEGYSVSREKKESFPLTVTSAQKNPTAFYLCASSLQTSTDTQYFGPGTRLTVL.

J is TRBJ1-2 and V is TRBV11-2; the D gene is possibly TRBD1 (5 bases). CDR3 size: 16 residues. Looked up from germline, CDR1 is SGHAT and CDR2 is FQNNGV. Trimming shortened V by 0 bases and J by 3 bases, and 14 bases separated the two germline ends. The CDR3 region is CASSLDGQGADYGYTF. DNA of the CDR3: TGTGCCAGCAGCTTAGACGGGCAGGGTGCGGACTATGGCTACACCTTC.

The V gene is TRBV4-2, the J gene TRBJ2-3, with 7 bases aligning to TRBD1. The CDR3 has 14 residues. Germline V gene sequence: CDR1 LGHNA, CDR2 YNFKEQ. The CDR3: CASQPGQNTDTQYF. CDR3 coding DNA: TGTGCATCCCAACCGGGACAGAACACAGATACGCAGTATTTT.

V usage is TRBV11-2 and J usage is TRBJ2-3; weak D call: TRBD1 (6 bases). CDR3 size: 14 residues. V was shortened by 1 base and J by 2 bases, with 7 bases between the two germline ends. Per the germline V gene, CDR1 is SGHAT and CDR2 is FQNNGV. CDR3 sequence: CASSLGQATDTQYF. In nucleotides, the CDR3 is TGTGCCAGCAGCTTAGGACAGGCCACAGATACGCAGTATTTT. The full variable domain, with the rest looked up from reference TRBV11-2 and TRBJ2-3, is EAGVAQSPRYKIIEKRQSVAFWCNPISGHATLYWYQQILGQGPKLLIQFQNNGVVDDSQLPKDRFSAERLKGVDSTLKIQPAKLEDSAVYLCASSLGQATDTQYFGPGTRLTVL.

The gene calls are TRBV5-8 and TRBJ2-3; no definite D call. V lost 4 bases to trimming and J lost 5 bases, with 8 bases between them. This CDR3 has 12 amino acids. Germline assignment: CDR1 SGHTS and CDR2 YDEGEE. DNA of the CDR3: TGTGCCAGCAGCCGAAGGCTAGATACGCAGTATTTT. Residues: CASSRRLDTQYF.

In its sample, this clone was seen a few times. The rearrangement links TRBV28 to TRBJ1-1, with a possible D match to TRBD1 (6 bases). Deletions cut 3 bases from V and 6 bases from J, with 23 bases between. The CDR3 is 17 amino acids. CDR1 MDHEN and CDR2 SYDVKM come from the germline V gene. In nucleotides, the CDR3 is TGTGCCAGCAGTTTTCTCAGGGGCCGGGGAGAGTTTGCTGAAGCTTTCTTT. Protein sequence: CASSFLRGRGEFAEAFF.

Here the CDR3 reads CASRKVKGAFDNEQFF. The CDR3 DNA is TGTGCCAGTAGAAAGGTGAAGGGGGCCTTTGACAATGAGCAGTTCTTC. The chain couples TRBV19 to TRBJ2-1, with TRBD1 identical over 7 bases. Germline V CDR1 and CDR2: LNHDA, SQIVND (reference sequence). CDR3 length: 16 residues. Trimming took 6 bases from V and 5 from J; bases not matched to a gene: 13.

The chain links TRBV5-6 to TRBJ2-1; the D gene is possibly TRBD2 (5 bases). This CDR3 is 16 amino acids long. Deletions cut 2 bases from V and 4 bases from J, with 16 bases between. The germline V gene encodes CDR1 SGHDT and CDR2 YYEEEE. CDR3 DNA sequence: TGTGCCAGCAGCTTCCGAGGGCTTAGAGAGTACAATGAGCAGTTCTTC. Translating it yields CASSFRGLREYNEQFF.

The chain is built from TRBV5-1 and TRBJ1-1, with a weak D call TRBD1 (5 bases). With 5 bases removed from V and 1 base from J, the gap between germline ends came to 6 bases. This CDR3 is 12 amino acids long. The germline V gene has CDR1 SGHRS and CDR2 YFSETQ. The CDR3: CASRRGNTEAFF. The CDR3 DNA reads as TGCGCCAGCAGGAGGGGGAACACTGAAGCTTTCTTT.

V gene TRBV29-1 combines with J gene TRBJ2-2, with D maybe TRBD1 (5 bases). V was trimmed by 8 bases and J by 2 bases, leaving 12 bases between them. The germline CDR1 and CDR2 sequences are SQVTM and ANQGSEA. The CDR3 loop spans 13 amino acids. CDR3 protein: CSSRVANTGELFF. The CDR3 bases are TGCAGCAGCAGGGTAGCCAACACCGGGGAGCTGTTTTTT.

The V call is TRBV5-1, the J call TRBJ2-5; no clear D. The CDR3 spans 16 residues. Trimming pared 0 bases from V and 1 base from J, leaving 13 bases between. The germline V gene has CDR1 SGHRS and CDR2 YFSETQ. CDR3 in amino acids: CASSLGTLGFQETQYF. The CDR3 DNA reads TGCGCCAGCAGCTTGGGGACCCTTGGCTTCCAAGAGACCCAGTACTTC.

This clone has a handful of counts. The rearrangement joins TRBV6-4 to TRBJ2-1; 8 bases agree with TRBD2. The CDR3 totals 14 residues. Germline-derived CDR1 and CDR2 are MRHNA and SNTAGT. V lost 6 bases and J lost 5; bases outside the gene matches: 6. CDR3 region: CASSELAVNNEQFF. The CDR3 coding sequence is TGTGCCAGCAGCGAACTAGCGGTTAACAATGAGCAGTTCTTC.

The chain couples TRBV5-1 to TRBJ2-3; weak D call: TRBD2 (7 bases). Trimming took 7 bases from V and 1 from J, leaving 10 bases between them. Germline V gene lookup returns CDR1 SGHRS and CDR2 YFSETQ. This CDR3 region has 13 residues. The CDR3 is CASGEGGTDTQYF. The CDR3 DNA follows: TGCGCCAGCGGGGAGGGGGGCACAGATACGCAGTATTTT.

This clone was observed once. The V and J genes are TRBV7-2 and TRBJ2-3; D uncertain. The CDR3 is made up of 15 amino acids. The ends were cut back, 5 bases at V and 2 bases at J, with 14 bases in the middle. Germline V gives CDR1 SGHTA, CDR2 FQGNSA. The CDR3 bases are TGTGCCAGCAGCCGCGGCGCGGCCCACACAGATACGCAGTATTTT. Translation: CASSRGAAHTDTQYF.

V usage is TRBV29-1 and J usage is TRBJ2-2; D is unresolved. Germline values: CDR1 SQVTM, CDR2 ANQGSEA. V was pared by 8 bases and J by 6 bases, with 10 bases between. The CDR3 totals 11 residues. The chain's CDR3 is CSFRVAGELFF. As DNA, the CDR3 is TGCAGCTTTCGGGTCGCCGGGGAGCTGTTTTTT.

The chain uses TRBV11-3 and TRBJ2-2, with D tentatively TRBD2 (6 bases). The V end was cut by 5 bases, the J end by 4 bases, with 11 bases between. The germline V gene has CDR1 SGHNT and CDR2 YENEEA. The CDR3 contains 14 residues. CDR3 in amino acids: CASSIVEGTGELFF. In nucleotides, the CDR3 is TGTGCCAGCAGCATAGTGGAGGGCACCGGGGAGCTGTTTTTT. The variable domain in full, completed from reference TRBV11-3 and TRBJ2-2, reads EAGVVQSPRYKIIEKKQPVAFWCNPISGHNTLYWYLQNLGQGPELLIRYENEEAVDDSQLPKDRFSAERLKGVDSTLKIQPAELGDSAVYLCASSIVEGTGELFFGEGSRLTVL.

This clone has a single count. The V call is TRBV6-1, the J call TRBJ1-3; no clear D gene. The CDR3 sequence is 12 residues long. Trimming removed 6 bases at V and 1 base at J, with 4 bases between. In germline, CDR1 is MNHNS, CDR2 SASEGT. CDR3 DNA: TGTGCCAGCAGGGGGTCTGGAAACACCATATATTTT. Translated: CASRGSGNTIYF.

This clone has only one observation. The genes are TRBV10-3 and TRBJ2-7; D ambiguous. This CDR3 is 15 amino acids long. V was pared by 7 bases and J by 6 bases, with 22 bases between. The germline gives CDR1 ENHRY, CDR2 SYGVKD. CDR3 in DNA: TGTGCCATCACTAAGGGCAAAAAGGGATCTACCGAGCAGTACTTC. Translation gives CAITKGKKGSTEQYF.

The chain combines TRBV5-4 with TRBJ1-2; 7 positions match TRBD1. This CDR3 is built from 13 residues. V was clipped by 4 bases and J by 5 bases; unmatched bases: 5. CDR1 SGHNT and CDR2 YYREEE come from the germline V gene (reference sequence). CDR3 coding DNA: TGTGCCAGCAGCATGACAGGGAAGTATGGCTACACCTTC. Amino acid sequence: CASSMTGKYGYTF.

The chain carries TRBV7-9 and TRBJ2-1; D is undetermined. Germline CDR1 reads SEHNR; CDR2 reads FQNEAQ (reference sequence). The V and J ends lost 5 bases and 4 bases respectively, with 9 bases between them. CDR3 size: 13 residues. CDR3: CASSGVKYNEQFF. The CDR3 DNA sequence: TGTGCCAGCAGCGGCGTTAAGTACAATGAGCAGTTCTTC.

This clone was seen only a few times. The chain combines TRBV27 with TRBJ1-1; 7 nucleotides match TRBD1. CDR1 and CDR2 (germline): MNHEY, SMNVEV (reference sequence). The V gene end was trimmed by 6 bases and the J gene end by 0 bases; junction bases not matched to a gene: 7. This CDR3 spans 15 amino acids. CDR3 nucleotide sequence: TGTGCCAGCAGAGTACAGGGGCGAGTGAACACTGAAGCTTTCTTT. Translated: CASRVQGRVNTEAFF.

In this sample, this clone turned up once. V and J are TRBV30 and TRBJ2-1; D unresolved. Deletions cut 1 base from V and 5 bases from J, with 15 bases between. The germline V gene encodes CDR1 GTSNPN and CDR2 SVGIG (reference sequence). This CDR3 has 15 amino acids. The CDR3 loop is CAWSEVFWRDNEQFF. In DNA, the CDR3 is TGTGCCTGGAGTGAGGTGTTTTGGAGAGACAATGAGCAGTTCTTC.

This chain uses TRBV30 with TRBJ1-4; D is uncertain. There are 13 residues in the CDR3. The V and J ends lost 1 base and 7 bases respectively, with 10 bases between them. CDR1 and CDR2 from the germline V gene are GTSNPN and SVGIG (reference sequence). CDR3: CAWSGRTFEKLFF. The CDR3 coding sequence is TGTGCCTGGAGTGGGCGAACGTTTGAAAAACTGTTTTTT.